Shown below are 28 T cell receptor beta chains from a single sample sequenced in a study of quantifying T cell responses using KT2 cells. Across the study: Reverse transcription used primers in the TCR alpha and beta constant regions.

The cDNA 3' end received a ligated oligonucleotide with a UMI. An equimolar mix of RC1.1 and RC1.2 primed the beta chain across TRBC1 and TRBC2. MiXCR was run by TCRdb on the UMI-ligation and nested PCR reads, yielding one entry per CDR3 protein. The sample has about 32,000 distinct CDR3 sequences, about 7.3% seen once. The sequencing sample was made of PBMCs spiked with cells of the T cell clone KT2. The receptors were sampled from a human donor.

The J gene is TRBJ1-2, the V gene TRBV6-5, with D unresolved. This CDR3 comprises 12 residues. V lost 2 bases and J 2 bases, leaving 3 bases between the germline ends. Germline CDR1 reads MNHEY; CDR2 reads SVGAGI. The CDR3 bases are TGTGCCAGCAGTTACGACAACTATGGCTACACCTTC. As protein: CASSYDNYGYTF.

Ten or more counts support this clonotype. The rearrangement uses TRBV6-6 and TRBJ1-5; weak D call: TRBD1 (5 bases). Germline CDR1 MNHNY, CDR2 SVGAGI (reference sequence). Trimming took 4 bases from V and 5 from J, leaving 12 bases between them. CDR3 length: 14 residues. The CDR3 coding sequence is TGTGCCAGCAGTTTAAGAAGACAGCATCAGCCCCAGCATTTT. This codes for CASSLRRQHQPQHF.

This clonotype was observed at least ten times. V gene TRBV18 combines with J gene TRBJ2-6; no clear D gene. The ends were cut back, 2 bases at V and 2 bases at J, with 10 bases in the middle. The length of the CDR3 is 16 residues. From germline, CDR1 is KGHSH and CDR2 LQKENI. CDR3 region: CASSPGPQAGANVLTF. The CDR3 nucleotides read TGTGCCAGCTCACCAGGGCCGCAAGCTGGGGCCAACGTCCTGACTTTC. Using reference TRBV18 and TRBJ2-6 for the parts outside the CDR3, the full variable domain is NAGVMQNPRHLVRRRGQEARLRCSPMKGHSHVYWYRQLPEEGLKFMVYLQKENIIDESGMPKERFSAEFPKEGPSILRIQQVVRGDSAAYFCASSPGPQAGANVLTFGAGSRLTVL.

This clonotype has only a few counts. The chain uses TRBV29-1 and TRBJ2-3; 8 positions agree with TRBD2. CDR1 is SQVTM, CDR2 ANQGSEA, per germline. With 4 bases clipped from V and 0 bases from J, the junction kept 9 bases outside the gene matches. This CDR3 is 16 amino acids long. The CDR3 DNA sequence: TGCAGCGTTGTGGAGGCGCGGGGGGCCAGCACAGATACGCAGTATTTT. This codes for CSVVEARGASTDTQYF.

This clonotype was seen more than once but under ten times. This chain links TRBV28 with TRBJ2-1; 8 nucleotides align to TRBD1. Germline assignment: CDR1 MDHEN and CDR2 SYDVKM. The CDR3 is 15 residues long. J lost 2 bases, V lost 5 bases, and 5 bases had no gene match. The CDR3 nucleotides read TGTGCCAGCAGTCAGCGACAGGGGCCCTACAATGAGCAGTTCTTC. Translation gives CASSQRQGPYNEQFF.

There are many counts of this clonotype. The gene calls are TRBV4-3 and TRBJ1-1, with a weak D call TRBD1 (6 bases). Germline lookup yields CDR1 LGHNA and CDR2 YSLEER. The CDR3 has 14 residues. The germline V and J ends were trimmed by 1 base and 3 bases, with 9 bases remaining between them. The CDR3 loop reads CASSQGTDYTEAFF. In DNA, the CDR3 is TGCGCCAGCAGCCAAGGGACAGACTACACTGAAGCTTTCTTT.

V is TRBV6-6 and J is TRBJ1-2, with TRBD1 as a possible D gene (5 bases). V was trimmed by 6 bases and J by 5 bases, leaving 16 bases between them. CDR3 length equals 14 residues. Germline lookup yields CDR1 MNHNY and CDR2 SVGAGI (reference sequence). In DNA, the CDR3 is TGTGCCAGCAGCTACAGGACGGTGGGTTATGGCTACACCTTC. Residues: CASSYRTVGYGYTF.

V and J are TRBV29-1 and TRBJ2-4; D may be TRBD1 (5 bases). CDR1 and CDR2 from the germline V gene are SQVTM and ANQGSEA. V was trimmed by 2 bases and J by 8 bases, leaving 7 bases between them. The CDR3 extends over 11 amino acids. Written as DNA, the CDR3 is TGCAGCGTTGAACAGGGCGACATTCAGTACTTC. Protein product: CSVEQGDIQYF.

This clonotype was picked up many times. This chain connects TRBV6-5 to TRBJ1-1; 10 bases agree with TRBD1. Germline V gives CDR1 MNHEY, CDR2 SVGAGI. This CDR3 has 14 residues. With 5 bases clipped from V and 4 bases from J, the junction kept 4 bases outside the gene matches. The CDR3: CASSQRQGATEAFF. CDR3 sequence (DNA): TGTGCCAGCAGTCAGCGACAGGGGGCCACTGAAGCTTTCTTT.

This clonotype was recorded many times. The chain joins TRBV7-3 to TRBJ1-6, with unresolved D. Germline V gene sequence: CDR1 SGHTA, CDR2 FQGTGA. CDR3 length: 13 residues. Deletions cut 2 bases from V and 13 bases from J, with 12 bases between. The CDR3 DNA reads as TGTGCCAGCAGCTTATGGCAGCTTGAGCCCCTCCACTTT. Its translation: CASSLWQLEPLHF.

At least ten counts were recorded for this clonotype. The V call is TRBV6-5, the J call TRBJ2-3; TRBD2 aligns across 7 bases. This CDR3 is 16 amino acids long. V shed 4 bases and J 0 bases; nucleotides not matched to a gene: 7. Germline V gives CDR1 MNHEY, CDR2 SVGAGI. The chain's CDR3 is CASSFHSGSSTDTQYF. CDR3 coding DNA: TGTGCCAGCAGTTTCCATAGCGGGTCTAGCACAGATACGCAGTATTTT.

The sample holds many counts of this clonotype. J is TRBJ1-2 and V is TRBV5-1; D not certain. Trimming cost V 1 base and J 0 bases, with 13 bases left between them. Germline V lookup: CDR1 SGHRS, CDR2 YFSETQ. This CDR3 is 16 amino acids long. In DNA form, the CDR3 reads TGCGCCAGCAGCTTGCCCCCGGCAGGACCTAACTATGGCTACACCTTC. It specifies CASSLPPAGPNYGYTF.

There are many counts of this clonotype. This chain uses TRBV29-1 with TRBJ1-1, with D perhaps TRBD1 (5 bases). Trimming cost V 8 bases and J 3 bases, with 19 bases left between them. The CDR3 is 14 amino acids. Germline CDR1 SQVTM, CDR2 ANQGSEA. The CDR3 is CSFIVGARHTEAFF. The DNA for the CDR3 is TGCAGCTTCATCGTAGGGGCGCGACACACTGAAGCTTTCTTT.

The CDR3: CASNLDRWGQGDYSNQPQHF. CDR3 nucleotide sequence: TGTGCCAGCAACCTAGACCGCTGGGGACAGGGGGATTATAGCAATCAGCCCCAGCATTTT. The rearrangement joins TRBV28 to TRBJ1-5; 11 positions match TRBD1. CDR3 size: 20 residues. V was pared by 7 bases and J by 0 bases, with 17 bases of the junction left unmatched. Per germline, CDR1 MDHEN and CDR2 SYDVKM. Complete variable domain (other parts from reference TRBV28 and TRBJ1-5): DVKVTQSSRYLVKRTGEKVFLECVQDMDHENMFWYRQDPGLGLRLIYFSYDVKMKEKGDIPEGYSVSREKKERFSLILESASTNQTSMYLCASNLDRWGQGDYSNQPQHFGDGTRLSIL.

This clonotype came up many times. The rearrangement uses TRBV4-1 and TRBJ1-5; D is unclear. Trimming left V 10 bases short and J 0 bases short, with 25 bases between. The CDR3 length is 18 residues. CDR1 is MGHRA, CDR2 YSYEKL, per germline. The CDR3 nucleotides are TGCGCCACAGCTAGCAGATGGCAGTACCCCAATAGCAATCAGCCCCAGCATTTT. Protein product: CATASRWQYPNSNQPQHF.

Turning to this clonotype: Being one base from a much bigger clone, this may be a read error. This CDR3 is CASATGNRRDIQYF. The CDR3, as DNA: TGTGCCAGCGCAACCGGAAACAGACGGGACATTCAGTACTTC. The V and J genes are TRBV2 and TRBJ2-4; D unresolved. This CDR3 has 14 residues. CDR1 is SNHLY and CDR2 is FYNNEI in the germline V gene. V lost 8 bases and J 8 bases, leaving 19 bases between the germline ends.

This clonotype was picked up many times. CDR3 region: CSASPLAGVYNEQFF. The CDR3 region has the DNA TGCAGTGCTAGTCCCCTAGCGGGGGTTTACAATGAGCAGTTCTTC. V usage is TRBV20-1 and J usage is TRBJ2-1, with 10 positions matching TRBD2. The junction had 6 bases not matched to a gene; V was cut back by 3 bases and J by 4 bases. The germline V gene has CDR1 DFQATT and CDR2 SNEGSKA (reference sequence). This CDR3 has 15 residues.

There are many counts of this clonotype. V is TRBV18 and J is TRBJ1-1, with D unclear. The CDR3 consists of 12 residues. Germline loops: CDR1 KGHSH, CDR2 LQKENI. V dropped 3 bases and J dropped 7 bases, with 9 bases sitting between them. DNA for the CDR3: TGTGCCAGCTCACCGCTGGGCATTGAAGCTTTCTTT. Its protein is CASSPLGIEAFF. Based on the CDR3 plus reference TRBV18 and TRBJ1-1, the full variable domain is NAGVMQNPRHLVRRRGQEARLRCSPMKGHSHVYWYRQLPEEGLKFMVYLQKENIIDESGMPKERFSAEFPKEGPSILRIQQVVRGDSAAYFCASSPLGIEAFFGQGTRLTVV.

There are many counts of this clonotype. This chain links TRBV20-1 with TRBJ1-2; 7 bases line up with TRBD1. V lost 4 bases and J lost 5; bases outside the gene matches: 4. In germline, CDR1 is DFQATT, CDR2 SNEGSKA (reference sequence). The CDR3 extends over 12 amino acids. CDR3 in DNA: TGCAGTGCTATTACAGGGGAATATGGCTACACCTTC. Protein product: CSAITGEYGYTF.

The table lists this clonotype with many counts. Here the CDR3 DNA reads TGTGCCAGCAGTGTACGACATCGGAGCACAGATACGCAGTATTTT. Amino acid sequence: CASSVRHRSTDTQYF. This chain joins TRBV2 and TRBJ2-3; D unclear. The V and J ends lost 4 bases and 0 bases respectively, with 11 bases between them. This CDR3 spans 15 amino acids. CDR1 and CDR2 (germline): SNHLY, FYNNEI.

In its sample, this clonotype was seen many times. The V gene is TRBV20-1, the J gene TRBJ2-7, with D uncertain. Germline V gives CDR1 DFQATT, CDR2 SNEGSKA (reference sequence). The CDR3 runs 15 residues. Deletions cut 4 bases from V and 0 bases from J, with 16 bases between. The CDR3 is CSATSRRHASYEQYF. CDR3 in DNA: TGCAGTGCTACATCCCGGCGACACGCCTCCTACGAGCAGTACTTC.

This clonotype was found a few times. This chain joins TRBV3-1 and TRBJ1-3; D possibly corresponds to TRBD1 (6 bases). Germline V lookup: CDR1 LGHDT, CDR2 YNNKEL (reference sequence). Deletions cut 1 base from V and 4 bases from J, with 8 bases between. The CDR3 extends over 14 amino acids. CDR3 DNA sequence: TGTGCCAGCAGCCAAGGAGGGACAGGAAACACCATATATTTT. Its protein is CASSQGGTGNTIYF. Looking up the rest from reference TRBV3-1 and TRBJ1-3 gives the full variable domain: DTAVSQTPKYLVTQMGNDKSIKCEQNLGHDTMYWYKQDSKKFLKIMFSYNNKELIINETVPNRFSPKSPDKAHLNLHINSLELGDSAVYFCASSQGGTGNTIYFGEGSWLTVV.

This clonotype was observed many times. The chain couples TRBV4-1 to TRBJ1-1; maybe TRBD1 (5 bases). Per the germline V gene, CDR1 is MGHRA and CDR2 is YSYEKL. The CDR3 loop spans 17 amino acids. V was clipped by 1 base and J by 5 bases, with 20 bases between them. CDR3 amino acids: CASSQVFFGQGGTEAFF. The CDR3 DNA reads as TGCGCCAGCAGCCAAGTTTTTTTTGGTCAGGGAGGGACTGAAGCTTTCTTT.

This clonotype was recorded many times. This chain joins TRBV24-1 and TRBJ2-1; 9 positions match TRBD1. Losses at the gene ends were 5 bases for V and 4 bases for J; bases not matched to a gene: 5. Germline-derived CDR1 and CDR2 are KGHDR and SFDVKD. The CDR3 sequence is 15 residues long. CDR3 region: CATSAGTGPYNEQFF. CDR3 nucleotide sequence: TGTGCCACCAGTGCGGGGACAGGGCCGTACAATGAGCAGTTCTTC.

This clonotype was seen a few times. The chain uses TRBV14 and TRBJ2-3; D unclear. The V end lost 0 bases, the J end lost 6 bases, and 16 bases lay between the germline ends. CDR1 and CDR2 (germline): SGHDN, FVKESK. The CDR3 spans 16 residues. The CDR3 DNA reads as TGTGCCAGCAGCCAAGAACCCCTATTTCCGACGGATACGCAGTATTTT. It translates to CASSQEPLFPTDTQYF.

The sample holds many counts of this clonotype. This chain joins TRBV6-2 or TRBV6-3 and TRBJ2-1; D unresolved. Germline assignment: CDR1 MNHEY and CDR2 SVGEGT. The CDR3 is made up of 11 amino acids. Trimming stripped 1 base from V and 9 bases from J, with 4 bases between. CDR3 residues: CASSYWGEQFF. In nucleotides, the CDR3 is TGTGCCAGCAGTTACTGGGGTGAGCAGTTCTTC.

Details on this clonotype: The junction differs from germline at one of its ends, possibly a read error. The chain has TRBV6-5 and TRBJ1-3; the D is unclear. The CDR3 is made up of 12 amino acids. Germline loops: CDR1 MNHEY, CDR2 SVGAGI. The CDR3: CASSYDGSTIYF. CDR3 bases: TGTGCCAGCAGTTACGACGGAAGCACCATATATTTT.

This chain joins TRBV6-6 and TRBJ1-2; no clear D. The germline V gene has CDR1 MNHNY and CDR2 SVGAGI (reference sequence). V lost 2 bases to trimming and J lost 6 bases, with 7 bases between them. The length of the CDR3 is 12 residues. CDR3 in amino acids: CASSYGYDGYTF. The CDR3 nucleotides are TGTGCCAGCAGTTACGGGTACGATGGCTACACCTTC.